This T cell receptor beta chain was captured by sequencing in a study of cytomegalovirus exposure and HLA in healthy donors. Study-wide points: Analysis was carried out at a later point, and it linked a missense DCLRE1C variant to TCR beta V- and J-gene trimming. Sequencing likely produced, as an artifact, a cluster of highly shared sequence variants. It was confirmed in vitro that three of the CMV-associated chains were specific for CMV antigens.

Amplification used 60 Vbeta primers and 13 Jbeta primers. Measured with immunoSEQ multiplex PCR; TCRdb has only the in-frame clones, and not every one. The data show 250,000 or so clones, approximately 91% seen once. As to this clone: The antigen remains undetermined.

The sample comprised PBMCs. The source is a girl aged 2 to 9 in good health and CMV-seronegative.

The CDR3 here is CASSEGGTSPQHF. The CDR3 DNA reads TGTGCCAGCAGTGAAGGGGGGACATCGCCCCAGCATTTT. J is TRBJ1-5 and V is TRBV2, with a possible D match to TRBD1 (6 bases). The CDR3 length is 13 residues. Between the trimmed V and J ends, which lost 1 base and 9 bases, there was a span of 10 bases. Germline lookup yields CDR1 SNHLY and CDR2 FYNNEI. Based on the CDR3 plus reference TRBV2 and TRBJ1-5, the full variable domain is EPEVTQTPSHQVTQMGQEVILRCVPISNHLYFYWYRQILGQKVEFLVSFYNNEISEKSEIFDDQFSVERPDGSNFTLKIRSTKLEDSAMYFCASSEGGTSPQHFGDGTRLSIL.